This T cell receptor (beta chain) was identified in a study of cytomegalovirus exposure and HLA in healthy donors. Concerning this clone: Its matching antigen is unknown.

The primer mix had 60 Vbeta and 13 Jbeta primers. TCRdb's copy holds only in-frame clones and misses some; the assay was immunoSEQ multiplex PCR. The data contain 150,000 or so clones, 81% of them singletons. This CDR3 region has 11 residues. Per germline, CDR1 DFQATT and CDR2 SNEGSKA (reference sequence). V dropped 6 bases and J dropped 6 bases, with 12 bases sitting between them. Findings and limits, study-wide: Analyzed later, association rates of TCRs varied across HLA loci, with DRB1 most and HLA-C fewest.

Sequenced input: PBMCs. The chain carries TRBV20-1 and TRBJ2-7; tentative D call: TRBD2 (5 bases). This sequence originates from a woman under 30 in good health and CMV-seropositive. The CDR3 loop is CSALGIREQYF. For the CDR3, the DNA is TGCAGTGCCCTCGGGATTCGCGAGCAGTACTTC.